This is a list of T cell receptor beta chains from one sample in a study of T cell responses to AZD1222 COVID-19 vaccine. Data came from immunoSEQ multiplex PCR; TCRdb stores just in-frame clones and leaves some out. Of tens of thousands of clones listed, 75% to 90% are singletons. The source material was peripheral blood, sampled on day 0 of AZD1222 vaccination. The source is an adult in good health. Each CDR3 is given with its conserved first and last residue. A D gene is named only where the DNA matches it firmly. For some rows the clone size is stated as once, few or many, or as a class when expanded; others skip it.

d_gene	v_gene	abundance	j_gene	CDR3aa	CDR3nt
-	TRBV12-3/TRBV12-4	-	TRBJ1-1	CASSYIRDTEAFF	TGTGCCAGCAGTTATATCCGGGACACTGAAGCTTTCTTT
-	TRBV5-1	-	TRBJ2-7	CASSLGGHYEQYF	TGCGCCAGCAGTCTCGGGGGGCACTACGAGCAGTACTTC
-	TRBV10-3	-	TRBJ1-2	CATARGGSGYGYTF	TGTGCCACCGCTCGGGGAGGAAGTGGATATGGCTACACCTTC
-	TRBV3-1/TRBV3-2	-	TRBJ2-2	CASSPRPAQGTGELFF	TGTGCCAGCAGCCCCCGCCCAGCGCAGGGCACCGGGGAGCTGTTTTTT
TRBD1	TRBV6-5	-	TRBJ2-7	CASSYAGQATYEQYF	TGTGCCAGCAGTTACGCGGGACAGGCAACCTACGAGCAGTACTTC
-	TRBV29-1	-	TRBJ2-7	CSVYSGRGLGEQYF	TGCAGCGTCTATAGCGGTCGCGGTCTCGGCGAGCAGTACTTC
-	TRBV19	-	TRBJ1-5	CASSWGDDNQPQHF	TGTGCCAGTAGTTGGGGGGACGACAATCAGCCCCAGCATTTT
-	TRBV5-1	-	TRBJ2-3	CASSLEPTPPDTQYF	TGCGCCAGCAGCTTGGAGCCGACCCCGCCAGATACGCAGTATTTT
TRBD1	TRBV5-1	-	TRBJ1-1	CASKHASGTGGTEAFF	TGCGCCAGCAAGCACGCGTCCGGGACAGGGGGTACTGAAGCTTTCTTT
TRBD1	TRBV7-9	few	TRBJ1-1	CASSRQGLTEAFF	TGTGCCAGCAGCCGACAGGGTTTAACTGAAGCTTTCTTT
-	TRBV5-4	-	TRBJ2-7	CASSLNPDYEQYF	TGTGCCAGCAGCTTGAACCCCGACTACGAGCAGTACTTC
TRBD1	TRBV6-2/TRBV6-3	-	TRBJ1-1	CASSSTRTGHVEAFF	TGTGCCAGCAGCTCAACCCGGACAGGGCACGTAGAAGCTTTCTTT
TRBD1	TRBV3-1/TRBV3-2	-	TRBJ1-5	CASSQEYPAGGQPQHF	TGTGCCAGCAGCCAAGAATATCCGGCAGGGGGGCAGCCCCAGCATTTT
TRBD1	TRBV29-1	-	TRBJ1-4	CSVEGQAGKLFF	TGCAGCGTTGAGGGACAGGCGGGAAAACTGTTTTTT
TRBD1	TRBV28	-	TRBJ1-1	CASTKTQGALNTEAFF	TGTGCCAGCACCAAAACCCAGGGGGCCTTGAACACTGAAGCTTTCTTT
-	TRBV28	-	TRBJ2-4	CASSPMLGENIQYF	TGTGCCAGCAGCCCCATGCTAGGGGAAAACATTCAGTACTTC
-	TRBV19	-	TRBJ1-5	CASSNAGTSSQPQHF	TGTGCCAGTAGTAACGCCGGGACCTCCAGTCAGCCCCAGCATTTT
-	TRBV30	-	TRBJ1-5	CAWSVGGSQPQHF	TGTGCCTGGAGTGTAGGGGGGAGTCAGCCCCAGCATTTT
-	TRBV28	-	TRBJ1-1	CASSAPGVNTEAFF	TGTGCCAGCAGTGCCCCGGGCGTGAACACTGAAGCTTTCTTT
-	TRBV19	-	TRBJ2-7	CASSHIEGSEQYF	TGTGCCAGTAGTCATATCGAGGGGAGCGAGCAGTACTTC
-	TRBV6-5	-	TRBJ2-1	CASSRRSSYNEQFF	TGTGCCAGCAGTAGAAGAAGCTCCTACAATGAGCAGTTCTTC
-	TRBV6-4	few	TRBJ1-5	CASSLNSNQPQHF	TGTGCCAGCAGTTTGAATAGCAATCAGCCCCAGCATTTT
-	TRBV2	-	TRBJ2-3	CASSETGGAGDTQYF	TGTGCCAGCAGTGAAACGGGCGGGGCCGGAGATACGCAGTATTTT
-	TRBV20-1	once	TRBJ1-2	CSASGTGPYGYTF	TGCAGTGCTAGTGGTACAGGGCCCTATGGCTACACCTTC
-	TRBV20-1	-	TRBJ2-2	CSAHQTGELFF	TGCAGTGCCCATCAAACCGGGGAGCTGTTTTTT
TRBD1	TRBV18	-	TRBJ2-5	CASSPDRGQETQYF	TGTGCCAGCTCACCCGACAGGGGGCAAGAGACCCAGTACTTC
TRBD2	TRBV3-1/TRBV3-2	-	TRBJ2-4	CASSQFSGGPKNIQYF	TGTGCCAGCAGCCAATTCAGCGGGGGCCCCAAAAACATTCAGTACTTC
TRBD1	TRBV5-5	-	TRBJ1-5	CASSPTGQGDQPQHF	TGTGCCAGCAGCCCTACCGGACAGGGGGATCAGCCCCAGCATTTT
TRBD1	TRBV3-1/TRBV3-2	few	TRBJ2-3	CASSPSRGPQYF	TGTGCCAGCAGCCCCTCTAGGGGGCCGCAGTATTTT
-	TRBV25-1	once	TRBJ1-2	CASSGPWGSYGYTF	TGTGCCAGCAGTGGCCCTTGGGGTTCCTATGGCTACACCTTC
-	TRBV30	-	TRBJ1-3	CAWSGTGGGNTIYF	TGTGCCTGGAGTGGGACGGGAGGAGGAAACACCATATATTTT
-	TRBV2	-	TRBJ1-2	CASQGLANYGYTF	TGTGCCAGCCAGGGCTTGGCTAACTATGGCTACACCTTC
-	TRBV28	-	TRBJ1-2	CASSHDGTQLIYGYTF	TGTGCCAGCAGTCACGACGGGACCCAACTTATTTATGGCTACACCTTC
TRBD1	TRBV18	-	TRBJ1-6	CASSPTGELSYNSPLHF	TGTGCCAGCTCACCGACAGGGGAACTCTCCTATAATTCACCCCTCCACTTT
-	TRBV6-5	-	TRBJ2-1	CASSLGPNQGNEQFF	TGTGCCAGCAGTTTAGGACCTAATCAAGGGAATGAGCAGTTCTTC
TRBD1	TRBV4-1	-	TRBJ2-7	CASSQTTLGQGDSYEQYF	TGCGCCAGCAGCCAAACGACCCTGGGACAGGGGGACTCCTACGAGCAGTACTTC
-	TRBV6-5	-	TRBJ2-2	CAILPALTGELFF	TGTGCCATTCTCCCAGCCCTCACCGGGGAGCTGTTTTTT
-	TRBV28	-	TRBJ1-2	CAIPRGGGYTF	TGTGCCATCCCCCGGGGTGGCGGCTACACCTTC
-	TRBV3-1/TRBV3-2	-	TRBJ1-3	CASSHLGPPGNTIYF	TGTGCCAGCAGCCATCTTGGGCCCCCTGGAAACACCATATATTTT
-	TRBV11-2	-	TRBJ2-6	CASSLAGRFAGANVLTF	TGTGCCAGCAGCTTAGCTGGGCGCTTTGCTGGGGCCAACGTCCTGACTTTC
-	TRBV6-1	-	TRBJ1-5	CASSEALGGQPQHF	TGTGCCAGCAGTGAGGCCCTAGGAGGTCAGCCCCAGCATTTT
-	TRBV12-3/TRBV12-4	few	TRBJ1-1	CASTRNLNTEAFF	TGTGCCAGCACCAGAAACTTGAACACTGAAGCTTTCTTT
TRBD1	TRBV3-1/TRBV3-2	-	TRBJ1-3	CASRPAPGQGTSSGNTIYF	TGTGCCAGCAGACCTGCACCGGGACAGGGAACAAGCTCTGGAAACACCATATATTTT
TRBD2	TRBV6-5	-	TRBJ2-5	CASSQTSGGSETQYF	TGTGCCAGCAGTCAGACTAGCGGGGGCTCAGAGACCCAGTACTTC
TRBD1	TRBV6-5	-	TRBJ2-7	CASSPPGQGMDEQYF	TGTGCCAGCAGTCCCCCGGGACAGGGAATGGACGAGCAGTACTTC
TRBD1	TRBV28	-	TRBJ1-2	CASRTGGYGYTF	TGTGCCAGCAGAACAGGGGGCTATGGCTACACCTTC
-	TRBV6-5	-	TRBJ2-7	CASSLKRSSYEQYF	TGTGCCAGCAGCCTGAAGCGGAGCTCCTACGAGCAGTACTTC
TRBD1	TRBV27	-	TRBJ2-1	CASRRDRDLSYNEQFF	TGTGCCAGCAGGAGGGACAGGGACCTTTCCTACAATGAGCAGTTCTTC
-	TRBV4-2	-	TRBJ1-2	CASSQDPTDYGYTF	TGTGCCAGCAGCCAAGATCCAACCGACTATGGCTACACCTTC
-	TRBV12-5	many	TRBJ1-2	CASGLTGGSGYTF	TGTGCTAGTGGTTTGACCGGGGGGTCCGGCTACACCTTC
-	TRBV9	-	TRBJ1-6	CASSVADGPPSPLHF	TGTGCCAGCAGCGTAGCTGACGGACCACCGTCACCCCTCCACTTT